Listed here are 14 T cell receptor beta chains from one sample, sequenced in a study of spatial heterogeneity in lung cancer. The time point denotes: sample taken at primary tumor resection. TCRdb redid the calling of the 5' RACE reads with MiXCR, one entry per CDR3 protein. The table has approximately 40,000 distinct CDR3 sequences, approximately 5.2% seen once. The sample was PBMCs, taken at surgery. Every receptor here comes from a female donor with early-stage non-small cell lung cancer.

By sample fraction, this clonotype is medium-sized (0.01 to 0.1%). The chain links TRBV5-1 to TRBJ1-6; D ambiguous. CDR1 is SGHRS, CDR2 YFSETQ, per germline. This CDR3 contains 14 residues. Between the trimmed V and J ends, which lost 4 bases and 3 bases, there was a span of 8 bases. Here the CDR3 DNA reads TGCGCCAGCAGCCTCGGAAACTATAATTCACCCCTCCACTTT. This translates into CASSLGNYNSPLHF.

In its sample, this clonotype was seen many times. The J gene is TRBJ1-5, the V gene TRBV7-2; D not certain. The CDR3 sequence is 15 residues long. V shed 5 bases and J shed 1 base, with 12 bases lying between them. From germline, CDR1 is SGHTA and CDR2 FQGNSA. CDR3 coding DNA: TGTGCCAGCAGCCCTGCCCCCATAAGCAATCAGCCCCAGCATTTT. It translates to CASSPAPISNQPQHF.

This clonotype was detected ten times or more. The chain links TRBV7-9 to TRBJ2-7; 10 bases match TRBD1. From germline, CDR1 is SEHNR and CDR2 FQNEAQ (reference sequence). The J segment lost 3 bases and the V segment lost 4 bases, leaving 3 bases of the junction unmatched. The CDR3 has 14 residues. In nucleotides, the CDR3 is TGTGCCAGCAGCTCATGGGACAGGGGCTACGAGCAGTACTTC. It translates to CASSSWDRGYEQYF.

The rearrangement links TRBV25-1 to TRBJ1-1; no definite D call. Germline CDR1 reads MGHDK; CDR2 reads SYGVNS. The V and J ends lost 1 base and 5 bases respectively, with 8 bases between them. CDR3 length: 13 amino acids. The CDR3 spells CASSESGRTEAFF. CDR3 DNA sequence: TGTGCCAGCAGTGAATCGGGCAGGACTGAAGCTTTCTTT.

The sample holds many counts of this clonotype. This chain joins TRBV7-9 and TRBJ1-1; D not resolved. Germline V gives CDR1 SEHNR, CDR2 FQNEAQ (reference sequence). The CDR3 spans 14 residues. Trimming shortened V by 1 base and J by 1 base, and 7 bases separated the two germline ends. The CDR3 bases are TGTGCCAGCAGCTTAGTCTTAGGGAACACTGAAGCTTTCTTT. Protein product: CASSLVLGNTEAFF.

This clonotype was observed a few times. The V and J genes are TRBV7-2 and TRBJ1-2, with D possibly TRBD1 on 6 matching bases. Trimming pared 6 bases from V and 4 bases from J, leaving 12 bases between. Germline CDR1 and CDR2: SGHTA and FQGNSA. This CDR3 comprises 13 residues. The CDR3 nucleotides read TGTGCCAGCAGTGAAGAAGGGGGCTATGGCTACACCTTC. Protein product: CASSEEGGYGYTF.

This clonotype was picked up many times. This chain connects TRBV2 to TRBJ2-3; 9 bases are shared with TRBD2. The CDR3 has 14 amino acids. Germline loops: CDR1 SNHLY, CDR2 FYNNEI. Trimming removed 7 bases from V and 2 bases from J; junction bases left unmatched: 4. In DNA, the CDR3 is TGTGCCAGCAAAGGCGGGGGGGCCACAGATACGCAGTATTTT. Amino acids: CASKGGGATDTQYF. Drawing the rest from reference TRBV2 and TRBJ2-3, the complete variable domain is EPEVTQTPSHQVTQMGQEVILRCVPISNHLYFYWYRQILGQKVEFLVSFYNNEISEKSEIFDDQFSVERPDGSNFTLKIRSTKLEDSAMYFCASKGGGATDTQYFGPGTRLTVL.

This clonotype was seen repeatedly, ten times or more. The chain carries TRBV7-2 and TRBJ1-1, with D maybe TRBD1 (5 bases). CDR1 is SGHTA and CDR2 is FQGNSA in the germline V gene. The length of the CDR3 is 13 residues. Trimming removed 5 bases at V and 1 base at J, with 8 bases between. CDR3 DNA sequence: TGTGCCAGCAGCGCCCAGGGGAACACTGAAGCTTTCTTT. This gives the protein CASSAQGNTEAFF.

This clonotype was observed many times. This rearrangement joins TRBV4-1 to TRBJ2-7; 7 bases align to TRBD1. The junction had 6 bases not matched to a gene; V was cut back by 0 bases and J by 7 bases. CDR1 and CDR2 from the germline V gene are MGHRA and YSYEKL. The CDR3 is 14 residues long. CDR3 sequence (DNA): TGCGCCAGCAGCCAAGAGATACAGGGGAGAGAGCAGTACTTC. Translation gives CASSQEIQGREQYF.

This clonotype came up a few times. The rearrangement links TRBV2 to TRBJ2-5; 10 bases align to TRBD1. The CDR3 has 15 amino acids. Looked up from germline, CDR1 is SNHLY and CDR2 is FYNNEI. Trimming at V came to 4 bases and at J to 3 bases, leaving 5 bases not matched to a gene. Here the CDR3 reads CASSGPGTGEETQYF. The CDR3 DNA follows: TGTGCCAGCAGTGGACCCGGGACAGGGGAAGAGACCCAGTACTTC.

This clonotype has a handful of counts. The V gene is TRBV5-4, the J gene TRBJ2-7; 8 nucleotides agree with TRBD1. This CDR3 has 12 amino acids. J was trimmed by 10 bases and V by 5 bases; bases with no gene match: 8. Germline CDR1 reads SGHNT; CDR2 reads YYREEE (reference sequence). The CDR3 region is CASRRGQENQYF. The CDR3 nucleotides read TGTGCCAGCAGGAGGGGACAGGAAAATCAGTACTTC. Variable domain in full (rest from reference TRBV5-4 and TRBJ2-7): ETGVTQSPTHLIKTRGQQVTLRCSSQSGHNTVSWYQQALGQGPQFIFQYYREEENGRGNFPPRFSGLQFPNYSSELNVNALELDDSALYLCASRRGQENQYFGPGTRLTVT.

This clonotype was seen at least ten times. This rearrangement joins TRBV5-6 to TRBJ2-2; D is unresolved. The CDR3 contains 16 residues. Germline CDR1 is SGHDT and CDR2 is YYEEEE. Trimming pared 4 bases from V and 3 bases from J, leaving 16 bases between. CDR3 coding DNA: TGTGCCAGCAGCCCTTGGGAAATAGGGTACACCGGGGAGCTGTTTTTT. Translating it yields CASSPWEIGYTGELFF. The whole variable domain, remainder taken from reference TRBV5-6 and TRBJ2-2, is DAGVTQSPTHLIKTRGQQVTLRCSPKSGHDTVSWYQQALGQGPQFIFQYYEEEERQRGNFPDRFSGHQFPNYSSELNVNALLLGDSALYLCASSPWEIGYTGELFFGEGSRLTVL.

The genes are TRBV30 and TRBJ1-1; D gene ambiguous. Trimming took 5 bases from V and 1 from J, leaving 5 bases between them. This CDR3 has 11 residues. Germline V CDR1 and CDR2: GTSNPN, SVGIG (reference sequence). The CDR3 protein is CAWGKNTEAFF. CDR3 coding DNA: TGTGCCTGGGGTAAGAACACTGAAGCTTTCTTT.

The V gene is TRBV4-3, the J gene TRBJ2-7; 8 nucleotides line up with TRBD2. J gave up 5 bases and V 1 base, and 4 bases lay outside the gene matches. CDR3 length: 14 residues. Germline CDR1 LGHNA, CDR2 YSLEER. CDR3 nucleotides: TGCGCCAGCAGCCAAGCGGGGGGGATTAACGAGCAGTACTTC. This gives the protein CASSQAGGINEQYF.